Sequencing of this T cell receptor beta chain was carried out in a study of PD-1 blockade in classical Hodgkin lymphoma. General study points: CD4+ TCR diversity climbed significantly by C4D1, unlike CD8+ TCR diversity.

Method: immunoSEQ multiplex PCR; TCRdb's copy keeps in-frame clones and lacks some. Of 120,000 to 150,000 clones listed, about 81% are singletons. Regarding this clone: The antigen remains unidentified.

In every patient, relapse followed autologous stem cell transplantation, while exposure to brentuximab vedotin differed. The CDR3 consists of 13 residues. Germline lookup yields CDR1 SGHDN and CDR2 FVKESK. V lost 0 bases, J lost 11 bases, and 11 bases lay in between. The input for sequencing was peripheral blood mononuclear cells (PBMCs), taken before the second cycle of nivolumab. This clonotype was sampled from a human donor with classical Hodgkin lymphoma. The J gene is TRBJ2-1, the V gene TRBV14; a weak D match, TRBD2 (6 bases). The CDR3 sequence is CASSQELGLQQFF. CDR3 DNA sequence: TGTGCCAGCAGCCAAGAGTTGGGACTCCAGCAGTTCTTC.